These 11 T cell receptor beta chains originate from one sample sequenced in a study of neoadjuvant anti-PD-1 for oral cavity cancer. Sequencing was performed with immunoSEQ multiplex PCR; in TCRdb, only in-frame clones are kept and a portion is missing. The data contain some 14,000 clones, about two thirds of them singletons. The sample here was PBMCs, taken before nivolumab (anti-PD-1) treatment. The receptors derive from a person aged 40 to 85 with oral cavity squamous cell carcinoma.

The chain uses TRBV6-6 and TRBJ1-5, with D unresolved. With 0 bases removed from V and 6 bases from J, the gap between germline ends came to 6 bases. CDR1 and CDR2 from the germline V gene are MNHNY and SVGAGI (reference sequence). There are 13 residues in the CDR3. The CDR3 nucleotides are TGTGCCAGCAGTTACTCGAAGGCTCAGCCCCAGCATTTT. Amino acids: CASSYSKAQPQHF.

The rearrangement links TRBV5-4 to TRBJ2-1; D may correspond to TRBD1 or TRBD2 (5 bases each). Trimming took 7 bases from V and 4 from J, leaving 12 bases between them. Germline-derived CDR1 and CDR2 are SGHNT and YYREEE (reference sequence). This CDR3 is built from 13 residues. CDR3 sequence reads: CASYGWGYNEQFF. In nucleotides, the CDR3 is TGTGCCAGCTATGGGTGGGGGTACAATGAGCAGTTCTTC.

The chain couples TRBV6-6 to TRBJ1-5; perhaps TRBD1 as D (5 bases). Trimming left V 5 bases short and J 8 bases short, with 16 bases between. Germline CDR1 MNHNY, CDR2 SVGAGI (reference sequence). The CDR3 spans 14 residues. This CDR3 reads CASSPTQGRKPQHF. CDR3 sequence (DNA): TGTGCCAGCAGTCCAACCCAGGGAAGGAAGCCCCAGCATTTT.

This rearrangement joins TRBV7-8 to TRBJ2-2, with 8 bases aligning to TRBD1. Germline V gene lookup returns CDR1 SGHVS and CDR2 FQNEAQ. There are 14 residues in the CDR3. V trimming: 10 bases; J trimming: 7 bases; junction bases outside the gene matches: 11. The CDR3 spells CATEKTGEDGELFF. The CDR3 DNA reads TGTGCCACAGAAAAGACAGGGGAGGACGGGGAGCTGTTTTTT.

The rearrangement links TRBV6-5 to TRBJ2-1; D unclear. V was cut by 0 bases and J by 7 bases, with 10 bases left in between. Germline CDR1 MNHEY, CDR2 SVGAGI. This CDR3 contains 14 residues. In DNA, the CDR3 is TGTGCCAGCAGTTACTCGATCGTGGAAAATGAGCAGTTCTTC. Encoded protein: CASSYSIVENEQFF.

This chain joins TRBV10-2 and TRBJ1-2, with a tentative D call TRBD1 (6 bases). This CDR3 spans 13 amino acids. Germline CDR1 WSHSY, CDR2 SAAADI. Trimming removed 3 bases at V and 8 bases at J, with 13 bases between. CDR3 in DNA: TGCGCCAGCAGTGAACAGGCCGGGGGCGGCTACACCTTC. Translation gives CASSEQAGGGYTF.

Only a few counts were recorded for this clone. The chain carries TRBV6-4 and TRBJ1-6; D might be TRBD1 (5 bases). The ends were cut back, 6 bases at V and 7 bases at J, with 16 bases in the middle. Looked up from germline, CDR1 is MRHNA and CDR2 is SNTAGT. This CDR3 has 15 amino acids. The DNA of the CDR3 is TGTGCCAGCAGGCCCCGGGACCGACAAAATTCACCCCTCCACTTT. This encodes CASRPRDRQNSPLHF.

The rearrangement links TRBV2 to TRBJ1-6; TRBD1 aligns across 10 bases. Germline V gives CDR1 SNHLY, CDR2 FYNNEI. This CDR3 spans 17 amino acids. The V segment lost 8 bases and the J segment 10 bases; nucleotides outside the gene matches: 17. CDR3 coding DNA: TGTGCCAGCTACTTCCCGAGCGGGACAGGGGTCGGATCACCCCTCCACTTT. Translated, it gives CASYFPSGTGVGSPLHF.

V usage is TRBV28 and J usage is TRBJ1-4; D not resolved. This CDR3 comprises 11 residues. V lost 2 bases to trimming and J lost 8 bases, with 3 bases between them. Germline V lookup: CDR1 MDHEN, CDR2 SYDVKM. DNA of the CDR3: TGTGCCAGCAGTTTAGGAGAAAAACTGTTTTTT. Translating it yields CASSLGEKLFF.

This clone appeared a single time. V usage is TRBV5-4 and J usage is TRBJ2-5; 10 bases align to TRBD2. The CDR3 covers 18 residues. Trimming cost V 0 bases and J 4 bases; bases outside gene matches: 12. The germline gives CDR1 SGHNT, CDR2 YYREEE (reference sequence). DNA of the CDR3: TGTGCCAGCAGCTTGGGGCAAATAGCGGGAGGCAACCTAGAGACCCAGTACTTC. The encoded protein is CASSLGQIAGGNLETQYF.

The rearrangement links TRBV10-3 to TRBJ1-2; D is undetermined. CDR3 length: 15 residues. Germline V gives CDR1 ENHRY, CDR2 SYGVKD. V gave up 3 bases and J gave up 4 bases, with 15 bases separating them. The CDR3 region is CAISEGIVSPYGYTF. In nucleotides, the CDR3 is TGTGCCATCAGTGAAGGTATTGTGTCCCCCTATGGCTACACCTTC.